These 17 T cell receptor beta chains originate from one sample sequenced in a study of shared clonotypes between healthy human individuals. Libraries were prepared by immunoSEQ multiplex PCR; TCRdb keeps only in-frame clonotypes and omits some of them. This sample has under 2.5 million clones; 85% to 95% occur once, and the top ten carry approximately 0.41%. The specimen sequenced was naive CD4+ T cells from PBMCs. Regarding subset: CD45RA+ positively selected. The receptors here all came from a man aged 18-30 years in good health. Some clones in this sample may be carry-over from other donors' samples.

The V call is TRBV6-5, the J call TRBJ1-2; possible D gene TRBD1, 5 bases. The CDR3 is made up of 13 amino acids. The ends were cut back, 7 bases at V and 4 bases at J, with 13 bases in the middle. CDR1 is MNHEY, CDR2 SVGAGI, per germline. The CDR3 is CASTLGQTYGYTF. CDR3 DNA: TGTGCCAGCACTCTCGGACAAACCTATGGCTACACCTTC.

The V and J genes are TRBV7-3 and TRBJ1-3; D call uncertain. This CDR3 has 15 amino acids. The germline V gene has CDR1 SGHTA and CDR2 FQGTGA. V lost 5 bases, J lost 0 bases, and 11 bases lay in between. The CDR3 is CASSRTAYSGNTIYF. The CDR3 DNA reads TGTGCCAGCAGCCGGACGGCTTACTCTGGAAACACCATATATTTT.

The chain recombines TRBV5-3 with TRBJ2-7, with TRBD2 identical over 8 bases. TRBV5-3 is noted as an ORF with a role that remains uncertain. The CDR3 has 15 amino acids. Trimming took 1 base from V and 4 from J; bases not matched to a gene: 7. CDR3 sequence reads: CARSLMSSGTYEQYF. CDR3 DNA: TGTGCCAGAAGCTTGATGAGTAGCGGGACTTACGAGCAGTACTTC.

The chain links TRBV5-1 to TRBJ2-1; TRBD2 aligns across 8 bases. The V gene end was trimmed by 2 bases and the J gene end by 8 bases; junction bases not matched to a gene: 6. This CDR3 is built from 14 residues. From germline, CDR1 is SGHRS and CDR2 YFSETQ. Here the CDR3 DNA reads TGCGCCAGCAGCTTAGCGGGAGCTGGGGATGAGCAGTTCTTC. This encodes CASSLAGAGDEQFF.

The chain is built from TRBV19 and TRBJ1-1, with D unclear. Deletions cut 0 bases from V and 7 bases from J, with 12 bases between. The CDR3 covers 14 residues. From germline, CDR1 is LNHDA and CDR2 SQIVND (reference sequence). The CDR3 sequence: CASSIDLVPGEAFF. The DNA of the CDR3 is TGTGCCAGTAGTATAGATCTAGTTCCCGGTGAAGCTTTCTTT.

The CDR3 region has the DNA TGCGCCAGCAGCCCCGGTACCCCCACTGGGAATGGCTACACCTTC. Translation gives CASSPGTPTGNGYTF. This chain uses TRBV4-1 with TRBJ1-2; D uncertain. The CDR3 length is 15 residues. Trimming cost V 4 bases and J 6 bases, with 18 bases left between them. Per germline, CDR1 MGHRA and CDR2 YSYEKL.

As concerns this clone: Other DNA sequences from this sample encode an identical CDR3 as well. The chain employs TRBV19 and TRBJ1-1; tentatively, D is TRBD1 (6 bases). Germline-derived CDR1 and CDR2 are LNHDA and SQIVND (reference sequence). V was pared by 2 bases and J by 0 bases, with 10 bases between. The CDR3 runs to 15 residues. The CDR3 coding sequence is TGTGCCAGTAGTATAACAGGGACGATGAACACTGAAGCTTTCTTT. Its protein product is CASSITGTMNTEAFF.

The chain recombines TRBV2 with TRBJ2-3; TRBD2 agrees at 8 bases. Trimming cost V 4 bases and J 6 bases; bases outside gene matches: 15. Germline CDR1 and CDR2: SNHLY and FYNNEI. This CDR3 is built from 17 residues. CDR3 nucleotides: TGTGCCAGCAGTGGAAATCGGGTAGCGGGATTATCTGATACGCAGTATTTT. It yields the protein CASSGNRVAGLSDTQYF.

The rearrangement links TRBV4-3 to TRBJ2-1; TRBD1 agrees at 7 bases. Losses at the gene ends were 0 bases for V and 2 bases for J; bases not matched to a gene: 7. Looked up from germline, CDR1 is LGHNA and CDR2 is YSLEER. The CDR3 runs to 17 residues. This CDR3 is CASSQDQGTAAYNEQFF. The CDR3 coding sequence is TGCGCCAGCAGCCAAGATCAAGGGACAGCAGCCTACAATGAGCAGTTCTTC.

CDR3 coding DNA: TGTGCCAGTAGTCCGGGGGTGGGCCAGACGAACACTGAAGCTTTCTTT. Translation: CASSPGVGQTNTEAFF. The gene calls are TRBV19 and TRBJ1-1; D is perhaps TRBD1 (5 bases). V lost 5 bases to trimming and J lost 1 base, with 17 bases between them. There are 16 residues in the CDR3. In germline, CDR1 is LNHDA, CDR2 SQIVND (reference sequence).

The genes are TRBV7-2 and TRBJ2-2, with TRBD2 matching 12 bases. Losses at the gene ends were 5 bases for V and 4 bases for J; bases not matched to a gene: 11. Germline CDR1 reads SGHTA; CDR2 reads FQGNSA. This CDR3 comprises 18 residues. CDR3 residues: CASSAQGLAGFLTGELFF. The CDR3 nucleotides are TGTGCCAGCAGCGCACAGGGACTAGCGGGTTTTCTCACCGGGGAGCTGTTTTTT.

The chain is built from TRBV10-3 and TRBJ2-6; TRBD1 agrees at 9 bases. This CDR3 is built from 19 residues. Per germline, CDR1 ENHRY and CDR2 SYGVKD. Germline trimming cut 3 bases from V and 1 base from J; bases unmatched to any gene: 10. The CDR3 sequence is CAISDSRTGVLSGANVLTF. The CDR3 DNA follows: TGTGCCATCAGTGACTCCCGGACAGGGGTCTTATCTGGGGCCAACGTCCTGACTTTC.

CDR3 nucleotide sequence: TGTGCCAGCAGTTTCGGTAGCCCCTATAATTCACCCCTCCACTTT. Amino acid sequence: CASSFGSPYNSPLHF. This chain joins TRBV27 and TRBJ1-6; no definite D call. This CDR3 contains 15 residues. CDR1 MNHEY and CDR2 SMNVEV come from the germline V gene (reference sequence). V dropped 3 bases and J dropped 2 bases, with 8 bases sitting between them.

The V call is TRBV30, the J call TRBJ1-4; possibly TRBD1 for D (5 bases). The germline V gene encodes CDR1 GTSNPN and CDR2 SVGIG (reference sequence). The CDR3 spans 13 residues. V was shortened by 3 bases and J by 8 bases, with 13 bases between the two germline ends. The DNA of the CDR3 is TGTGCCTGGAGCCCAGGGATAAGAGAAAAACTGTTTTTT. Its protein product is CAWSPGIREKLFF.

The chain combines TRBV5-4 with TRBJ2-1; D is ambiguous. There are 15 residues in the CDR3. V lost 4 bases and J lost 4, with 15 bases in between. CDR1 and CDR2 (germline): SGHNT, YYREEE (reference sequence). As DNA, the CDR3 is TGTGCCAGCAGCGAGAGCCGTGGGGATTACAATGAGCAGTTCTTC. Encoded protein: CASSESRGDYNEQFF.

Written as DNA, the CDR3 is TGTGCCAACCAGGGGGCGGCGAACACTGAAGCTTTCTTT. Protein sequence: CANQGAANTEAFF. The genes are TRBV10-3 and TRBJ1-1, with 8 bases fitting TRBD1. This CDR3 has 13 amino acids. In germline, CDR1 is ENHRY, CDR2 SYGVKD. The V and J ends lost 10 bases and 1 base, in that order; junction bases with no gene match: 5.

This sequence joins TRBV19 and TRBJ2-5; D remains ambiguous. The germline V gene has CDR1 LNHDA and CDR2 SQIVND (reference sequence). V was shortened by 9 bases and J by 3 bases, with 8 bases between the two germline ends. This CDR3 comprises 11 residues. The CDR3 region is CASAGKETQYF. DNA for the CDR3: TGTGCCAGCGCCGGAAAAGAGACCCAGTACTTC. Complete variable domain (other parts from reference TRBV19 and TRBJ2-5): DGGITQSPKYLFRKEGQNVTLSCEQNLNHDAMYWYRQDPGQGLRLIYYSQIVNDFQKGDIAEGYSVSREKKESFPLTVTSAQKNPTAFYLCASAGKETQYFGPGTRLLVL.